These T cell receptor beta chains were read from a single sample in a study of T cells in localized non-small cell lung cancer. Data came from immunoSEQ multiplex PCR; TCRdb stores just in-frame clones and leaves some out. The table lists approximately 15,000 clones, almost 90% of them singletons. The sample in question was peripheral blood mononuclear cells, obtained before any cancer treatment. The receptor set was obtained from a woman aged 35-75 years with stage III lung adenocarcinoma. Each CDR3 is given with its conserved first and last residue. The order of the fields is V gene, D gene, clone size, J gene, CDR3 protein, CDR3 DNA. A D gene is named only where the DNA matches it firmly. Part of the rows lack a size; the others show once, few, many or a class for expanded clones.

v_call: TRBV5-1
d_call: .
clone_size: .
j_call: TRBJ2-7
cdr3_aa: CASSLEGISYEQYF
cdr3_nt: TGCGCCAGCAGCTTGGAAGGGATCTCCTACGAGCAGTACTTC

v_call: TRBV30
d_call: .
clone_size: .
j_call: TRBJ2-1
cdr3_aa: CAWRPLRVGQNNEQFF
cdr3_nt: TGTGCCTGGAGACCCCTAAGAGTCGGGCAGAACAATGAGCAGTTCTTC

v_call: TRBV2
d_call: .
clone_size: .
j_call: TRBJ1-2
cdr3_aa: CASNEGLGGYTF
cdr3_nt: TGTGCCAGCAATGAGGGCTTGGGTGGCTACACCTTC

v_call: TRBV10-3
d_call: TRBD2
clone_size: once
j_call: TRBJ2-1
cdr3_aa: CAILTRRTSGSRTNEQFF
cdr3_nt: TGTGCCATCTTAACCAGACGGACTAGCGGGAGCCGAACCAATGAGCAGTTCTTC

v_call: TRBV4-3
d_call: .
clone_size: .
j_call: TRBJ1-1
cdr3_aa: CASSQAFAPMLRTEAFF
cdr3_nt: TGCGCCAGCAGCCAAGCTTTCGCACCCATGTTGAGAACTGAAGCTTTCTTT

v_call: TRBV11-2
d_call: .
clone_size: .
j_call: TRBJ2-7
cdr3_aa: CASSLSPDLPTHF
cdr3_nt: TGTGCCAGCAGCTTATCTCCTGACCTCCCTACGCACTTC

v_call: TRBV27
d_call: .
clone_size: .
j_call: TRBJ2-3
cdr3_aa: CASSSPLVNTQYF
cdr3_nt: TGTGCCAGCAGTTCACCCCTGGTGAATACGCAGTATTTT

v_call: TRBV2
d_call: .
clone_size: .
j_call: TRBJ2-1
cdr3_aa: CASRPDSYNEQFF
cdr3_nt: TGTGCCAGCAGACCCGACAGTTACAATGAGCAGTTCTTC

v_call: TRBV11-2
d_call: .
clone_size: .
j_call: TRBJ2-3
cdr3_aa: CASSLGRGQGLSTDTQYF
cdr3_nt: TGTGCCAGCAGCTTAGGGCGGGGTCAGGGGTTGAGCACAGATACGCAGTATTTT

v_call: TRBV18
d_call: .
clone_size: .
j_call: TRBJ2-3
cdr3_aa: CASSSVDTDTQYF
cdr3_nt: TGTGCCAGCTCATCCGTAGATACAGATACGCAGTATTTT

v_call: TRBV9
d_call: TRBD1
clone_size: .
j_call: TRBJ2-5
cdr3_aa: CASALGQQETQYF
cdr3_nt: TGTGCCAGCGCGTTGGGACAGCAAGAGACCCAGTACTTC

v_call: TRBV10-2
d_call: TRBD2
clone_size: once
j_call: TRBJ2-3
cdr3_aa: CASSNGTSGFISTDTQYF
cdr3_nt: TGCGCCAGCAGTAACGGGACTAGCGGTTTCATCAGCACAGATACGCAGTATTTT

v_call: TRBV5-6
d_call: .
clone_size: .
j_call: TRBJ1-1
cdr3_aa: CASSLAGASTEAFF
cdr3_nt: TGTGCCAGCAGCTTGGCTGGGGCTAGCACTGAAGCTTTCTTT

v_call: TRBV27
d_call: TRBD2
clone_size: .
j_call: TRBJ2-1
cdr3_aa: CASSLSSLTIFAGGSYEQFF
cdr3_nt: TGTGCCAGCAGTTTATCCAGTTTAACGATATTCGCGGGAGGTAGCTATGAGCAGTTCTTC

v_call: TRBV19
d_call: TRBD1
clone_size: once
j_call: TRBJ2-7
cdr3_aa: CASSMVLPTGAVYEQYF
cdr3_nt: TGTGCCAGTAGTATGGTTCTTCCGACAGGGGCCGTCTACGAGCAGTACTTC

v_call: TRBV11-2
d_call: TRBD1
clone_size: few
j_call: TRBJ2-7
cdr3_aa: CASSPQGARSEQYF
cdr3_nt: TGTGCCAGCAGCCCACAGGGGGCGAGAAGCGAGCAGTACTTC

v_call: TRBV7-2
d_call: TRBD1
clone_size: .
j_call: TRBJ1-4
cdr3_aa: CASSLGTGGAISEKLFF
cdr3_nt: TGTGCCAGCAGCTTGGGGACAGGGGGCGCAATCAGTGAAAAACTGTTTTTT

v_call: TRBV7-2
d_call: TRBD1
clone_size: .
j_call: TRBJ2-5
cdr3_aa: CASSLGGRGRVETQYF
cdr3_nt: TGTGCCAGCAGCTTAGGAGGAAGGGGGCGAGTTGAGACCCAGTACTTC

v_call: TRBV4-1
d_call: TRBD2
clone_size: .
j_call: TRBJ2-1
cdr3_aa: CASSQTSGRAAYNEQFF
cdr3_nt: TGCGCCAGCAGCCAAACTAGCGGGAGGGCCGCCTACAATGAGCAGTTCTTC

v_call: TRBV19
d_call: .
clone_size: .
j_call: TRBJ2-1
cdr3_aa: CARPDHSAEQFF
cdr3_nt: TGTGCCAGGCCAGATCACAGCGCCGAGCAGTTCTTC

v_call: TRBV6-6
d_call: .
clone_size: once
j_call: TRBJ2-3
cdr3_aa: CASSYSGGTTDTQYF
cdr3_nt: TGTGCCAGCAGTTACTCCGGGGGAACCACAGATACGCAGTATTTT

v_call: TRBV28
d_call: .
clone_size: .
j_call: TRBJ1-6
cdr3_aa: CASSTGNNSPLHF
cdr3_nt: TGTGCCAGCAGCACAGGGAATAATTCACCCCTCCACTTT

v_call: TRBV5-1
d_call: .
clone_size: .
j_call: TRBJ2-5
cdr3_aa: CASSLAGIGETQYF
cdr3_nt: TGCGCCAGCAGCTTGGCTGGGATAGGGGAGACCCAGTACTTC

v_call: TRBV29-1
d_call: .
clone_size: .
j_call: TRBJ1-1
cdr3_aa: CSVVRSSEAFF
cdr3_nt: TGCAGCGTTGTTCGGAGCTCTGAAGCTTTCTTT

v_call: TRBV11-3
d_call: .
clone_size: .
j_call: TRBJ1-2
cdr3_aa: CASSSMGYGYTF
cdr3_nt: TGTGCCAGCAGCTCGATGGGCTATGGCTACACCTTC

v_call: TRBV5-8
d_call: .
clone_size: .
j_call: TRBJ2-2
cdr3_aa: CASSWVGTSRNTGELFF
cdr3_nt: TGTGCCAGCAGCTGGGTGGGGACTTCTCGAAACACCGGGGAGCTGTTTTTT

v_call: TRBV9
d_call: .
clone_size: .
j_call: TRBJ2-7
cdr3_aa: CASSVQAAPTYEQYF
cdr3_nt: TGTGCCAGCAGCGTCCAAGCGGCCCCGACCTACGAGCAGTACTTC

v_call: TRBV5-5
d_call: .
clone_size: once
j_call: TRBJ1-1
cdr3_aa: CASSTIGGTEAFF
cdr3_nt: TGTGCCAGCAGCACAATCGGGGGCACTGAAGCTTTCTTT

v_call: TRBV27
d_call: TRBD1
clone_size: .
j_call: TRBJ1-6
cdr3_aa: CASSHDRGTVLNSPLHF
cdr3_nt: TGTGCCAGCAGCCATGACAGGGGAACAGTATTAAATTCACCCCTCCACTTT

v_call: TRBV11-3
d_call: .
clone_size: once
j_call: TRBJ1-5
cdr3_aa: CASSQDLGPQHF
cdr3_nt: TGTGCCAGCAGCCAAGACCTCGGGCCCCAGCATTTT

v_call: TRBV10-3
d_call: TRBD2
clone_size: .
j_call: TRBJ2-3
cdr3_aa: CAISEGGGVTDTQYF
cdr3_nt: TGTGCCATCAGTGAGGGCGGGGGGGTTACAGATACGCAGTATTTT

v_call: TRBV28
d_call: .
clone_size: .
j_call: TRBJ1-5
cdr3_aa: CASRPDSGRHYSNQPQHF
cdr3_nt: TGTGCCAGCAGACCAGACAGCGGGCGACATTATAGCAATCAGCCCCAGCATTTT

v_call: TRBV11-2
d_call: .
clone_size: .
j_call: TRBJ1-3
cdr3_aa: CASSLAGTRGNTIYF
cdr3_nt: TGTGCCAGCAGCTTGGCCGGGACAAGAGGAAACACCATATATTTT

v_call: TRBV11-2
d_call: .
clone_size: .
j_call: TRBJ2-7
cdr3_aa: CASSLGRQYEQYF
cdr3_nt: TGTGCCAGCAGCCTGGGTCGGCAGTACGAGCAGTACTTC

v_call: TRBV5-1
d_call: .
clone_size: .
j_call: TRBJ1-5
cdr3_aa: CASSISTGSQPQHF
cdr3_nt: TGCGCCAGCAGCATCTCAACAGGGAGTCAGCCCCAGCATTTT

v_call: TRBV29-1
d_call: .
clone_size: .
j_call: TRBJ1-2
cdr3_aa: CSVSMTNYGYTF
cdr3_nt: TGCAGCGTCTCGATGACTAACTATGGCTACACCTTC

v_call: TRBV4-1
d_call: .
clone_size: .
j_call: TRBJ1-2
cdr3_aa: CASSQDWGGGRGYTF
cdr3_nt: TGCGCCAGCAGCCAAGATTGGGGCGGGGGGAGAGGCTACACCTTC

v_call: TRBV27
d_call: .
clone_size: .
j_call: TRBJ2-3
cdr3_aa: CASTSIRKDTQYF
cdr3_nt: TGTGCCAGCACTTCGATAAGAAAGGATACGCAGTATTTT

v_call: TRBV30
d_call: .
clone_size: .
j_call: TRBJ2-2
cdr3_aa: CAWIRAGELFF
cdr3_nt: TGTGCCTGGATACGAGCCGGGGAGCTGTTTTTT

v_call: TRBV11-3
d_call: .
clone_size: .
j_call: TRBJ2-3
cdr3_aa: CASSLFRADTQYF
cdr3_nt: TGTGCCAGCAGCTTATTCAGGGCTGATACGCAGTATTTT

v_call: TRBV14
d_call: .
clone_size: .
j_call: TRBJ1-3
cdr3_aa: CASSPSLHSGNTIYF
cdr3_nt: TGTGCCAGCAGCCCCTCCCTACACTCTGGAAACACCATATATTTT

v_call: TRBV27
d_call: .
clone_size: few
j_call: TRBJ1-5
cdr3_aa: CASSLPGLNQPQHF
cdr3_nt: TGTGCCAGCAGTTTACCAGGACTCAATCAGCCCCAGCATTTT

v_call: TRBV7-6
d_call: .
clone_size: .
j_call: TRBJ1-1
cdr3_aa: CASSSIARKQAFF
cdr3_nt: TGTGCCAGCAGCTCCATTGCCAGGAAACAAGCTTTCTTT

v_call: TRBV6-1
d_call: .
clone_size: .
j_call: TRBJ1-4
cdr3_aa: CASSELGGGNEKLFF
cdr3_nt: TGTGCCAGCAGTGAATTGGGGGGAGGGAATGAAAAACTGTTTTTT

v_call: TRBV7-9
d_call: TRBD1
clone_size: few
j_call: TRBJ1-2
cdr3_aa: CASTLTGYGYTF
cdr3_nt: TGTGCCAGCACCCTGACAGGGTATGGCTACACCTTC

v_call: TRBV28
d_call: .
clone_size: .
j_call: TRBJ2-2
cdr3_aa: CASSSVAQLRNTGELFF
cdr3_nt: TGTGCCAGCAGTTCCGTTGCACAATTAAGAAACACCGGGGAGCTGTTTTTT

v_call: TRBV9
d_call: TRBD2
clone_size: .
j_call: TRBJ2-3
cdr3_aa: CASSAEFGGGASTDTQYF
cdr3_nt: TGTGCCAGCAGCGCTGAATTTGGCGGGGGGGCTAGCACAGATACGCAGTATTTT

v_call: TRBV19
d_call: .
clone_size: .
j_call: TRBJ2-4
cdr3_aa: CASSIGPGLGNIQYF
cdr3_nt: TGTGCCAGTAGTATCGGTCCAGGGCTGGGAAACATTCAGTACTTC

v_call: TRBV19
d_call: .
clone_size: once
j_call: TRBJ2-7
cdr3_aa: CASSISSGGYEQYF
cdr3_nt: TGTGCCAGTAGTATTTCCTCAGGTGGCTACGAGCAGTACTTC

v_call: TRBV7-8
d_call: .
clone_size: .
j_call: TRBJ2-3
cdr3_aa: CASGIGQITDTQYF
cdr3_nt: TGTGCCAGCGGGATTGGACAGATCACAGATACGCAGTATTTT

v_call: TRBV28
d_call: .
clone_size: .
j_call: TRBJ2-5
cdr3_aa: CASSLSGQETQYF
cdr3_nt: TGTGCCAGCAGTTTATCAGGGCAAGAGACCCAGTACTTC